This T cell receptor beta chain was obtained from a study of prognosis after radiotherapy for stage I lung cancer. The overall study: Radiotherapy: SBRT, 3 to 5 fractions, biologically effective dose at least 100 Gy. Overall study results and limits: A difference in TRBV and TRBJ gene usage was reportedly seen between patients with and without metastases. Patients developing distant metastases showed lower Shannon entropy after stereotactic body radiation therapy.

By two-round multiplex PCR, the TCR beta CDR3 was amplified from genomic DNA. Every TRBV and TRBJ gene had its own specific primer in first-round PCR. TCRdb called the multiplex PCR reads again in MiXCR, with one record for every CDR3 protein. The table lists about 19,000 distinct CDR3 sequences, 50% of them singletons. Every member of the patient group was node-negative on CT and PET/CT (none had prior chemotherapy, radiotherapy or other malignancies). The germline CDR1 and CDR2 sequences are MRHNA and SNTAGT. CDR3 size: 15 residues. This clonotype was detected once. Its cognate antigen is unknown. A read error may produce the germline difference seen at one junction end.

This TCR was recovered from a donor over 45 with non-small cell lung cancer. Sequencing was performed on PBMCs, taken before or after stereotactic body radiation therapy (not recorded which). The J gene is TRBJ2-1, the V gene TRBV6-4, with 7 nucleotides matching TRBD2. The CDR3 region has the DNA TGTGTCAGCAGTGAAGGCGGGAGCAGTCACAATGAGCAGTTCTTC. It specifies CVSSEGGSSHNEQFF.